The 4 T cell receptor beta chains given below trace back to one sample, sequenced in a study of shared clonotypes between healthy human individuals. Naive-designated CD8 cells lacked CD45RO, were positively enriched for CCR7, and omitted terminally differentiated effector memory CD45RA+ cells. Sequenced by immunoSEQ multiplex PCR; TCRdb stores in-frame clones only, minus some. The sample shows a few million clones, roughly 93% of them seen only once. The sample taken for sequencing was naive CD8+ T cells from PBMCs. These receptors were collected from a man aged 18 to 30 in good health. Some clones in this sample may be carry-over from other donors' samples.

The chain uses TRBV7-9 and TRBJ2-7, with a tentative D call TRBD2 (6 bases). This CDR3 region has 16 residues. V lost 5 bases to trimming and J lost 4 bases, with 21 bases between them. Germline lookup yields CDR1 SEHNR and CDR2 FQNEAQ (reference sequence). CDR3 sequence: CASSGGTGTPQYEQYF. The CDR3, as DNA: TGTGCCAGCAGCGGAGGGACCGGAACTCCCCAATACGAGCAGTACTTC.

The V and J genes are TRBV15 and TRBJ2-5, with a weak D call TRBD2 (5 bases). The CDR3 length is 14 residues. Germline-derived CDR1 and CDR2 are LNHNV and YYDKDF (reference sequence). Trimming left V 2 bases short and J 5 bases short, with 12 bases between. The CDR3 sequence: CATSRPHPGETQYF. CDR3 in DNA: TGTGCCACCAGCAGACCGCACCCGGGGGAGACCCAGTACTTC.

In this sample, this clone turned up once. The V call is TRBV27, the J call TRBJ1-1; TRBD1 aligns across 9 bases. CDR1 and CDR2 from the germline V gene are MNHEY and SMNVEV (reference sequence). J was trimmed by 4 bases and V by 7 bases; bases with no gene match: 25. The CDR3 is made up of 20 amino acids. For the CDR3, the DNA is TGTGCCAGCAACCCCGGCCCCGTGGGATACCACAGGGGGCAGGGCACTGAAGCTTTCTTT. This codes for CASNPGPVGYHRGQGTEAFF.

This clone was seen a single time. The chain links TRBV9 to TRBJ2-7; weak D call: TRBD2 (5 bases). The CDR3 totals 16 residues. Trimming stripped 4 bases from V and 2 bases from J, with 19 bases between. Germline values: CDR1 SGDLS, CDR2 YYNGEE. In DNA form, the CDR3 reads TGTGCCAGCAGCACCCACGCCGGGGAAAACCCCTACGAGCAGTACTTC. Amino acids: CASSTHAGENPYEQYF. The whole variable domain, filled in from reference TRBV9 and TRBJ2-7, reads DSGVTQTPKHLITATGQRVTLRCSPRSGDLSVYWYQQSLDQGLQFLIQYYNGEERAKGNILERFSAQQFPDLHSELNLSSLELGDSALYFCASSTHAGENPYEQYFGPGTRLTVT.